The clone carrying this TCR beta chain appeared a single time. The sample comes from a study of blood T cell repertoires in COVID-19. Study in general: The cDNA or gDNA used as material had been derived from T cells, B-cell-depleted T cells, or PBMCs.

Methods used by the authors: From reference gene primer amplification, estimates of nucleated cell counts were derived. Generated by immunoSEQ multiplex PCR, the TCRdb table keeps only in-frame clones and is missing some. The D gene and trimming were derived from the DNA, and the V and J assignments and clone size from that table. The repertoire holds more than 100,000 clones, roughly 80% seen once, with around 11% in the top ten. The J segment lost 3 bases and the V segment lost 5 bases, leaving 3 bases of the junction unmatched. The CDR3 covers 14 residues. Per the germline V gene, CDR1 is MNHNY and CDR2 is SVGAGI (reference sequence).

J is TRBJ2-5 and V is TRBV6-6; 10 bases agree with TRBD2. Sequences were obtained from peripheral blood. The receptor comes from a human donor in a cohort sampled during active COVID-19. The CDR3 loop is CASSPAGGKETQYF. The CDR3 region has the DNA TGTGCCAGCAGTCCAGCGGGGGGGAAAGAGACCCAGTACTTC.